This T cell receptor beta chain was identified in a study of cytomegalovirus exposure and HLA in healthy donors. The study, taken as a whole, reports: Within a later analysis, the majority of CMV-associated TCR beta chains appeared HLA-restricted.

PCR used 60 Vbeta primers and 13 Jbeta primers. The repertoire was sequenced with immunoSEQ multiplex PCR; TCRdb's copy has only in-frame clones and lacks some. This sample carries roughly 84,000 clones, with about 0.6% going to the ten biggest clones. Of note for this clone: The antigen remains undetermined.

The length of the CDR3 is 15 residues. The junction had 4 bases not matched to a gene; V was cut back by 7 bases and J by 1 base. CDR1 and CDR2 from the germline V gene are ENHRY and SYGVKD. The sequence came from a man aged 50 to 59 in good health and CMV-seronegative. J is TRBJ2-1 and V is TRBV10-3, with 10 bases lining up with TRBD2. The sequencing input was PBMCs. The CDR3 reads CAIIKTSGSYNEQFF. The CDR3 coding sequence is TGTGCCATCATTAAGACTAGCGGGTCCTACAATGAGCAGTTCTTC.